This T cell receptor (beta chain) was retrieved from a study of T cells in Graves' hyperthyroidism and ophthalmopathy. Authors of the study amplified TCR beta CDR3 regions from RNA transcripts. First-round RT-PCR targeting the TCR CDR3 was performed with the HTBI primer set. Via MiXCR, TCRdb re-called the multiplex PCR reads, giving one row per CDR3 protein. Among under 550,000 distinct CDR3 sequences listed, nearly 20% were seen once. Lactation, pregnancy, other autoimmune disease or uncontrolled infection led to exclusion of patients. Diagnoses used clinical symptoms, serum thyroxine and TRAb, thyroid ultrasound and orbital computed tomography. The germline CDR1 and CDR2 sequences are MNHNS and SASEGT. The CDR3 runs 14 residues. Trimming removed 7 bases from V and 0 bases from J, with 9 bases in between.

The receptor's source is a man aged 40-49 years with Graves' ophthalmopathy. Input material: blood. The chain joins TRBV6-1 to TRBJ1-4, with D uncertain. CDR3: CASMRHTTNEKLFF. In DNA, the CDR3 is TGTGCCAGCATGCGTCATACAACTAATGAAAAACTGTTTTTT.